Listed below are T cell receptor beta chains from one sample, sequenced in a study of OX40 agonist ivuxolimab in advanced cancers. TCRdb's table, derived via immunoSEQ multiplex PCR, lists solely in-frame clones and lacks some. The table has about 18,000 clones, roughly 71% seen once. Specimen: CD4+ or CD8+ T cells sorted from blood, collected in a trial of the OX40 agonist ivuxolimab. Receptors were obtained from an adult with an advanced solid tumor such as melanoma, head and neck, liver or kidney cancer. Each CDR3 is given with its conserved first and last residue. The D gene is left open where the match is weak. Expanded clones get a size class; other rows say once, few or many, or leave the size out.

len: 14; v_gene: TRBV15; abundance: few; d_gene: TRBD1; j_gene: TRBJ2-7; CDR3nt: TGTGCCACCAGCAGGGGGACAGGCTCCTACGAGCAGTACTTC; CDR3aa: CATSRGTGSYEQYF
len: 12; v_gene: TRBV30; abundance: .; d_gene: .; j_gene: TRBJ2-3; CDR3nt: TGTGCCTGGAGTGTGACGGGAGATACGCAGTATTTT; CDR3aa: CAWSVTGDTQYF
len: 17; v_gene: TRBV2; abundance: .; d_gene: TRBD2; j_gene: TRBJ2-1; CDR3nt: TGTGCCAGCAGTGAAGGACTCCACGGGGGGTGGTACAATGAGCAGTTCTTC; CDR3aa: CASSEGLHGGWYNEQFF
len: 14; v_gene: TRBV4-1; abundance: .; d_gene: .; j_gene: TRBJ2-7; CDR3nt: TGCGCCAGCAGCCAAGATGGGGGGCCCTACGAGCAGTACTTC; CDR3aa: CASSQDGGPYEQYF
len: 18; v_gene: TRBV27; abundance: few; d_gene: TRBD1; j_gene: TRBJ1-2; CDR3nt: TGTGCCAGCAGTAGAGATATGGGACAGGGATCTCCCGGGTATGGCTACACCTTC; CDR3aa: CASSRDMGQGSPGYGYTF
len: 17; v_gene: TRBV7-3; abundance: .; d_gene: TRBD2; j_gene: TRBJ2-2; CDR3nt: TGTGCCAGCAGCCCCCCGGGACTAGCGGGAGATACCGGGGAGCTGTTTTTT; CDR3aa: CASSPPGLAGDTGELFF
len: 13; v_gene: TRBV5-3; abundance: .; d_gene: .; j_gene: TRBJ2-3; CDR3nt: TGTGCCAGAAGCCGACGGGACTTTTATACGCAGTATTTT; CDR3aa: CARSRRDFYTQYF
len: 21; v_gene: TRBV5-1; abundance: .; d_gene: TRBD2; j_gene: TRBJ2-4; CDR3nt: TGCGCCAGCAGCTTGAGGTGGGGTTCCGGGACTAGCGGGAGGAGGGAAAACATTCAGTACTTC; CDR3aa: CASSLRWGSGTSGRRENIQYF
len: 13; v_gene: TRBV28; abundance: .; d_gene: .; j_gene: TRBJ2-7; CDR3nt: TGTGCCAGCAGGCCCCCTGGGGACTACGAGCAGTACTTC; CDR3aa: CASRPPGDYEQYF
len: 17; v_gene: TRBV4-2; abundance: .; d_gene: TRBD2; j_gene: TRBJ2-7; CDR3nt: TGTGCCAGCAGCCAGTCCTTTAGCGGGGTTAGCTCCTACGAGCAGTACTTC; CDR3aa: CASSQSFSGVSSYEQYF
len: 17; v_gene: TRBV28; abundance: .; d_gene: TRBD1; j_gene: TRBJ1-1; CDR3nt: TGTGCCAGCAGTTGGCCCCCAGGGGGACAGGGAGACACTGAAGCTTTCTTT; CDR3aa: CASSWPPGGQGDTEAFF
len: 13; v_gene: TRBV27; abundance: .; d_gene: .; j_gene: TRBJ2-7; CDR3nt: TGTGCCAGCAGTCTGCAGAAATCCTACGAGCAGTACTTC; CDR3aa: CASSLQKSYEQYF
len: 12; v_gene: TRBV6-5; abundance: .; d_gene: .; j_gene: TRBJ2-5; CDR3nt: TGTGCCAGCAGCCACACAATGGAGACCCAGTACTTC; CDR3aa: CASSHTMETQYF
len: 14; v_gene: TRBV15; abundance: .; d_gene: .; j_gene: TRBJ1-1; CDR3nt: TGTGCCACCCGCCACTCACTAAAAAACACTGAAGCTTTCTTT; CDR3aa: CATRHSLKNTEAFF
len: 14; v_gene: TRBV4-3; abundance: .; d_gene: .; j_gene: TRBJ2-7; CDR3nt: TGCGCCAGCAGCCAGATACGGGGCACGGGAGAGCAGTACTTC; CDR3aa: CASSQIRGTGEQYF
len: 14; v_gene: TRBV7-2; abundance: .; d_gene: .; j_gene: TRBJ1-1; CDR3nt: TGTGCCAGCAGCTTAGACCCGGGTGTCCCTGAAGCTTTCTTT; CDR3aa: CASSLDPGVPEAFF
len: 15; v_gene: TRBV27; abundance: .; d_gene: .; j_gene: TRBJ2-1; CDR3nt: TGTGCCAGCAGCTTTGAGAGAGGGCTCTACAATGAGCAGTTCTTC; CDR3aa: CASSFERGLYNEQFF
len: 13; v_gene: TRBV2; abundance: few; d_gene: TRBD2; j_gene: TRBJ2-1; CDR3nt: TGTGCCAGACCGGGACTAGCGGACAATGAGCAGTTCTTC; CDR3aa: CARPGLADNEQFF
len: 15; v_gene: TRBV9; abundance: few; d_gene: .; j_gene: TRBJ2-6; CDR3nt: TGTGCCAGCAGCGAACAGGCCTCTGGGGCCAACGTCCTGACTTTC; CDR3aa: CASSEQASGANVLTF
len: 16; v_gene: TRBV4-3; abundance: .; d_gene: .; j_gene: TRBJ2-1; CDR3nt: TGCGCCAGCAGCCAAGATCACCCCGGGAGCGACAATGAGCAGTTCTTC; CDR3aa: CASSQDHPGSDNEQFF
len: 12; v_gene: TRBV10-1; abundance: .; d_gene: TRBD2; j_gene: TRBJ2-7; CDR3nt: TGCGCCAGCAGTGGACTAGCGGGAGGACTGTACTTC; CDR3aa: CASSGLAGGLYF
len: 14; v_gene: TRBV6-5; abundance: .; d_gene: .; j_gene: TRBJ2-7; CDR3nt: TGTGCCAGCAGTTACCCCGGGAGTGGCGACGAGCAGTACTTC; CDR3aa: CASSYPGSGDEQYF
len: 11; v_gene: TRBV27; abundance: few; d_gene: .; j_gene: TRBJ2-7; CDR3nt: TGTGCCAGCGGCCGGGGAGACGAGCAGTACTTC; CDR3aa: CASGRGDEQYF
len: 15; v_gene: TRBV9; abundance: medium-sized; d_gene: TRBD1; j_gene: TRBJ1-1; CDR3nt: TGTGCCAGCAGCGGGGGGGACAGCGAGGACACTGAAGCTTTCTTT; CDR3aa: CASSGGDSEDTEAFF
len: 13; v_gene: TRBV19; abundance: .; d_gene: .; j_gene: TRBJ1-2; CDR3nt: TGTGCCAGTAGTATGGACATCTACTATGGCTACACCTTC; CDR3aa: CASSMDIYYGYTF
len: 15; v_gene: TRBV2; abundance: .; d_gene: TRBD1; j_gene: TRBJ1-1; CDR3nt: TGTGCCAGCAGTGTCCTCCAGACAGGGGGCACTGAAGCTTTCTTT; CDR3aa: CASSVLQTGGTEAFF
len: 20; v_gene: TRBV27; abundance: .; d_gene: .; j_gene: TRBJ1-3; CDR3nt: TGTGCCAGCAGTTTAGGTAAGATAAGGCAAACAACCACATTCGGAAACACCATATATTTT; CDR3aa: CASSLGKIRQTTTFGNTIYF
len: 14; v_gene: TRBV28; abundance: .; d_gene: .; j_gene: TRBJ2-7; CDR3nt: TGTGCCAGCAGTCCAAGACAGGTGTGGGACGAGCAGTACTTC; CDR3aa: CASSPRQVWDEQYF
len: 16; v_gene: TRBV6-6; abundance: .; d_gene: .; j_gene: TRBJ1-1; CDR3nt: TGTGCCAGCAGTTACTGGCCGGGGGCTCAGAACACTGAAGCTTTCTTT; CDR3aa: CASSYWPGAQNTEAFF
len: 12; v_gene: TRBV6-1; abundance: .; d_gene: TRBD1; j_gene: TRBJ2-3; CDR3nt: TGTGCCATCGGACAGGGATCAGATACGCAGTATTTT; CDR3aa: CAIGQGSDTQYF
len: 16; v_gene: TRBV5-1; abundance: once; d_gene: .; j_gene: TRBJ2-2; CDR3nt: TGCGCCAGCAGCTTGCCGACTAGGCTTGACGGCGGGGAGCTGTTTTTT; CDR3aa: CASSLPTRLDGGELFF
len: 14; v_gene: TRBV4-3; abundance: .; d_gene: .; j_gene: TRBJ1-1; CDR3nt: TGCGCCAGCAGCCAAGGAGGGTCGCACACTGAAGCTTTCTTT; CDR3aa: CASSQGGSHTEAFF
len: 12; v_gene: TRBV18; abundance: .; d_gene: .; j_gene: TRBJ1-2; CDR3nt: TGTGCCAGCTCACCAGGGCCCGATGGCTACACCTTC; CDR3aa: CASSPGPDGYTF
len: 12; v_gene: TRBV30; abundance: few; d_gene: .; j_gene: TRBJ2-5; CDR3nt: TGTGCCTGGAACCGGGACAAAGAGACCCAGTACTTC; CDR3aa: CAWNRDKETQYF
len: 17; v_gene: TRBV7-8; abundance: .; d_gene: .; j_gene: TRBJ2-2; CDR3nt: TGTGCCAGCAGCTTTTATAGCGTTTCCGCGAACACCGGGGAGCTGTTTTTT; CDR3aa: CASSFYSVSANTGELFF
len: 15; v_gene: TRBV7-9; abundance: .; d_gene: .; j_gene: TRBJ2-1; CDR3nt: TGTGCCAGCAGCTGGGGGGCGGGGACTTACAATGAGCAGTTCTTC; CDR3aa: CASSWGAGTYNEQFF
len: 12; v_gene: TRBV9; abundance: .; d_gene: .; j_gene: TRBJ2-1; CDR3nt: TGTGCCAGCAGCGTAGAAGTCGGTGAGCAGTTCTTC; CDR3aa: CASSVEVGEQFF
len: 12; v_gene: TRBV11-2; abundance: .; d_gene: TRBD1; j_gene: TRBJ2-7; CDR3nt: TGTGCCAGCAAATCTCCAGGGGGCGAGCAGTACTTC; CDR3aa: CASKSPGGEQYF
len: 15; v_gene: TRBV5-1; abundance: .; d_gene: TRBD2; j_gene: TRBJ2-5; CDR3nt: TGCGCCAGCAGCCACCGGGACTATACCCAAGAGACCCAGTACTTC; CDR3aa: CASSHRDYTQETQYF
len: 15; v_gene: TRBV6-5; abundance: .; d_gene: TRBD2; j_gene: TRBJ2-7; CDR3nt: TGTGCCAGCAGCCCCGATGGAGCGGGAGCCCTCGAGCAGTACTTC; CDR3aa: CASSPDGAGALEQYF